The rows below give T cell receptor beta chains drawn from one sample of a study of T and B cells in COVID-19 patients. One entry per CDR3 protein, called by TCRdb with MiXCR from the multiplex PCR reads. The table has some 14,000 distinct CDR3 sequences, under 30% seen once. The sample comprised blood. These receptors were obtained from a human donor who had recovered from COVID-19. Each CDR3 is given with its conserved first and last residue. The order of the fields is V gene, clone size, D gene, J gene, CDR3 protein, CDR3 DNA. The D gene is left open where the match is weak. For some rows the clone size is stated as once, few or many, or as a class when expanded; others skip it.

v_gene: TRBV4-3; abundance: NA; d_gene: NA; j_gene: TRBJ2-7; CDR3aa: CASSQSTGPHEQYF; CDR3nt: TGCGCCAGCAGCCAGAGTACAGGTCCGCACGAGCAGTACTTC
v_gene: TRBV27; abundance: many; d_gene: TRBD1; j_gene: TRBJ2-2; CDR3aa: CASREGARELFF; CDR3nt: TGTGCCAGCAGAGAGGGGGCCCGGGAGCTGTTTTTT
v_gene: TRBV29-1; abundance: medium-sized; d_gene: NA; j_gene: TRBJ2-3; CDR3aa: CSVGELTQYF; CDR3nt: TGCAGCGTTGGCGAGCTTACGCAGTATTTT
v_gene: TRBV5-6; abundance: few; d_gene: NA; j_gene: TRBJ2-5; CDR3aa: CASSFKETQYF; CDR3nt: TGTGCCAGCAGCTTTAAAGAGACCCAGTACTTC
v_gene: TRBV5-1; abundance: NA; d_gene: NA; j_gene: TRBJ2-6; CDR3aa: CASSRDSSGANVLTF; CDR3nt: TGCGCCAGCAGCCGCGACAGCTCTGGGGCCAACGTCCTGACTTTC
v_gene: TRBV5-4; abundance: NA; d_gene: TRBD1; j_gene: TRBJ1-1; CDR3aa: CASSFRGGNTEAFF; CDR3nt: TGTGCCAGCAGCTTCAGGGGGGGGAACACTGAAGCTTTCTTT
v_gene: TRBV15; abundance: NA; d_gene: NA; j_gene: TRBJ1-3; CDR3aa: CATSTVGTGNTIYF; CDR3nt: TGTGCCACCAGCACGGTCGGTACCGGAAACACCATATATTTT
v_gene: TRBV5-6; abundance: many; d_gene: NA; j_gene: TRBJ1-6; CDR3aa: CASSIGVNSPLHF; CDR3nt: TGTGCCAGCAGCATAGGGGTCAACTCACCCCTCCACTTT
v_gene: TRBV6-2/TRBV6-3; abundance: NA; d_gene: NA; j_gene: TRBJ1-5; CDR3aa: CASSRTNQPQHF; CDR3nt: TGTGCCAGCAGCCGTACCAATCAGCCCCAGCATTTT
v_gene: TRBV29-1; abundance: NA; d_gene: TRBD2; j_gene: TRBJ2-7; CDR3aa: CSVAGGGYEQYF; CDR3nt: TGCAGCGTTGCGGGCGGGGGTTACGAGCAGTACTTC
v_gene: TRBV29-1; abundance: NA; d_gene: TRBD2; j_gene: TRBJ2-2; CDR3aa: CSVPSGRTANTGELFF; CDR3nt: TGCAGCGTCCCTAGCGGGAGAACCGCGAACACCGGGGAGCTGTTTTTT
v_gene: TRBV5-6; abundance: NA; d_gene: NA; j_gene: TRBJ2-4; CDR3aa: CASSYVAGAMGNIQYF; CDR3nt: TGTGCCAGCAGCTATGTGGCCGGGGCAATGGGGAACATTCAGTACTTC
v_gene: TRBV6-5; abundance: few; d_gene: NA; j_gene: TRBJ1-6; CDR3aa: CASSYEGNSPLHF; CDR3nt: TGTGCCAGCAGTTACGAGGGGAATTCACCCCTCCACTTT
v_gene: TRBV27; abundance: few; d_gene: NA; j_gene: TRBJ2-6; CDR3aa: CASSFTGTGANVLTF; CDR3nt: TGTGCCAGCAGTTTTACAGGGACTGGGGCCAACGTCCTGACTTTC
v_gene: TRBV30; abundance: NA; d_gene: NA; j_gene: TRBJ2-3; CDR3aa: CAWSPGLLPDTQYF; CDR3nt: TGTGCCTGGAGTCCGGGACTCCTTCCAGATACGCAGTATTTT
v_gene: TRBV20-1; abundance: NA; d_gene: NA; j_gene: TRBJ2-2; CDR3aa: CSARDRGRAWDTGELFF; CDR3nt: TGCAGTGCTAGAGATCGGGGCAGGGCTTGGGACACCGGGGAGCTGTTTTTT
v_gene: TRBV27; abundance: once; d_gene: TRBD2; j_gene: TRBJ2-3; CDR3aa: CASSPPRAGGPGPADTQYF; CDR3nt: TGTGCCAGCAGTCCTCCAAGGGCGGGAGGGCCAGGTCCGGCAGATACGCAGTATTTT
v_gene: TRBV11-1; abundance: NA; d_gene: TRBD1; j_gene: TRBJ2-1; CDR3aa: CASSLEGAEQFF; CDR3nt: TGTGCCAGCAGCTTAGAGGGGGCGGAGCAGTTCTTC
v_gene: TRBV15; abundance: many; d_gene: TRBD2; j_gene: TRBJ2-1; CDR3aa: CATSMWRGDEQFF; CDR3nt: TGTGCCACCAGCATGTGGCGGGGGGATGAGCAGTTCTTC
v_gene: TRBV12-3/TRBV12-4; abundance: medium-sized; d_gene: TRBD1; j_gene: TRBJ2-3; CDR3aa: CASSLGQGSDTQYF; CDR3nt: TGTGCCAGCAGCTTGGGACAGGGCAGCGATACGCAGTATTTT
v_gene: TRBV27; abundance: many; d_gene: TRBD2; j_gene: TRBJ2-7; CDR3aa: CASSLMMPLAGSSYEQYF; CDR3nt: TGTGCCAGCAGTTTAATGATGCCCCTAGCGGGGAGCTCCTACGAGCAGTACTTC
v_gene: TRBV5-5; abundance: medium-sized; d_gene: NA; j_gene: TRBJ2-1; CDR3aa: CASSLTGGGSKDEQFF; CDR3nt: TGTGCCAGCAGCTTGACCGGTGGGGGGAGTAAAGATGAGCAGTTCTTC
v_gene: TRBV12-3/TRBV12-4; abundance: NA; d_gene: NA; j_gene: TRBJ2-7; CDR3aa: CASSPLASPSYEQYF; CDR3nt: TGTGCCAGCAGCCCCCTGGCAAGTCCCTCCTACGAGCAGTACTTC
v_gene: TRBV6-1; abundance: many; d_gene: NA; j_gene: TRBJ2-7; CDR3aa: CASMGAQSYEQYF; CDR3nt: TGTGCCAGCATGGGGGCACAATCCTACGAGCAGTACTTC
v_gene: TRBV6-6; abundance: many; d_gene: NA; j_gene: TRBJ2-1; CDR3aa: CASSPSNEQFF; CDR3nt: TGTGCCAGCAGCCCATCGAATGAGCAGTTCTTC
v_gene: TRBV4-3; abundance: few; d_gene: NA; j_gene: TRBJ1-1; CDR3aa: CASSQDEGPKNTEAFF; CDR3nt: TGCGCCAGCAGCCAAGACGAGGGACCGAAGAACACTGAAGCTTTCTTT
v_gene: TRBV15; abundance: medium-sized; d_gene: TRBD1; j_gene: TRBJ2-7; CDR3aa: CATSRRDSYEQYF; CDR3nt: TGTGCCACCAGCAGACGGGACAGCTACGAGCAGTACTTC
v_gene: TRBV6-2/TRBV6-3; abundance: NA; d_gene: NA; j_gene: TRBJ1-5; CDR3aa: CASSSGGASNQPQHF; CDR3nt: TGTGCCAGCAGTTCCGGGGGCGCGAGCAATCAGCCCCAGCATTTT
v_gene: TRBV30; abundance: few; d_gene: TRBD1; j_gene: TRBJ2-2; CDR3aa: CAWNRGTGELFF; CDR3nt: TGTGCCTGGAACAGGGGGACCGGGGAGCTGTTTTTT
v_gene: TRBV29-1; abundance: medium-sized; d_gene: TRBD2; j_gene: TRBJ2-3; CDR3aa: CSVGLAGGSDTQYF; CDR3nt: TGCAGCGTCGGACTAGCGGGAGGGTCAGATACGCAGTATTTT
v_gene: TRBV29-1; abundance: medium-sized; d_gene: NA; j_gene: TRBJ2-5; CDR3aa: CSVATRDSPKETQYF; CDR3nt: TGCAGCGTTGCTACCCGGGACTCCCCCAAGGAGACCCAGTACTTC
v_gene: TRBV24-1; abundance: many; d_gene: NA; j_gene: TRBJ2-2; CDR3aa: CATSDIWAGELFF; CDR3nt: TGTGCCACCAGTGATATTTGGGCCGGGGAGCTGTTTTTT
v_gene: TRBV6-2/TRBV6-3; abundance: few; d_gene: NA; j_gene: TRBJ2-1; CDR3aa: CASSYSGTPGYYF; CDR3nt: TGTGCCAGCAGTTACTCGGGGACTCCCGGTTACTACTTC
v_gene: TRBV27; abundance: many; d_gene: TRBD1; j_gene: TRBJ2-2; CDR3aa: CASQGAANTGELFF; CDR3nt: TGTGCCAGCCAGGGGGCGGCGAACACCGGGGAGCTGTTTTTT
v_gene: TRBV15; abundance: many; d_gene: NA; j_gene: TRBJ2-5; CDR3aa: CATSGDSWTQYF; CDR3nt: TGTGCCACCAGCGGCGACTCGTGGACCCAGTACTTC
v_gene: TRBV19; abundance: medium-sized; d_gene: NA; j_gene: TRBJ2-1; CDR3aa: CASSLQGHSYNEQFF; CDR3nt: TGTGCCAGTAGTCTACAGGGCCATTCCTACAATGAGCAGTTCTTC
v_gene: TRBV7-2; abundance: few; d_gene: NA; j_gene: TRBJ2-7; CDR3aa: CASSRSSYEQYF; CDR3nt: TGTGCCAGCAGTCGGAGCTCCTACGAGCAGTACTTC
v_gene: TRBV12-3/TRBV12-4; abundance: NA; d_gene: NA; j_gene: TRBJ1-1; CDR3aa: CASSPASGAFF; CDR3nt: TGTGCCAGCAGTCCGGCCAGTGGAGCTTTCTTT
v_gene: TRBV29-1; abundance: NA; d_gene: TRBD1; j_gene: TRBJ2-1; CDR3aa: CSAAGTGASYNEQFF; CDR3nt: TGCAGCGCCGCCGGGACAGGGGCGTCCTACAATGAGCAGTTCTTC
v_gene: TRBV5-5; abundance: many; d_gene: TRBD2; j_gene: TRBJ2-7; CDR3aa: CASSLTSGLSYEQYF; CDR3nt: TGTGCCAGCAGCTTGACTAGCGGTCTCTCCTACGAGCAGTACTTC
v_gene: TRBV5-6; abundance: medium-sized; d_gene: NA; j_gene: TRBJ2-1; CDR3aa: CASSLLSGNEQFF; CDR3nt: TGTGCCAGCAGCTTGCTGTCTGGCAATGAGCAGTTCTTC
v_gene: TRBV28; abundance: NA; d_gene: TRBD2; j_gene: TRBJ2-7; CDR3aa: CASSWGGGFEQYF; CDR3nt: TGTGCCAGCAGCTGGGGGGGAGGCTTCGAGCAGTACTTC
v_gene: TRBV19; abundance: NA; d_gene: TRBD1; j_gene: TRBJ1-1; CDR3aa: CASKLDRGLTEAFF; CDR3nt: TGTGCCAGTAAACTAGACAGGGGGCTAACTGAAGCTTTCTTT
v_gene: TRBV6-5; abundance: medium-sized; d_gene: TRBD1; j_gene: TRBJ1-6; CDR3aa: CASSYSGTGTSPLHF; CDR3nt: TGTGCCAGCAGTTACTCCGGGACAGGGACATCACCCCTCCACTTT
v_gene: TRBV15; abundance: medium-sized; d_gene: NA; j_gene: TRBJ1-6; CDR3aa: CATSTDPNSSPLHF; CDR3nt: TGTGCCACCAGCACCGACCCCAACTCTTCACCCCTCCACTTT
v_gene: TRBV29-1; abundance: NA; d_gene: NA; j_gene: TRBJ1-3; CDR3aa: CSVEGGGAGNTIYF; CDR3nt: TGCAGCGTTGAAGGAGGAGGGGCTGGAAACACCATATATTTT
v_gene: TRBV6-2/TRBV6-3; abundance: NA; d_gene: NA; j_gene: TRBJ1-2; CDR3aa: CASSYSGGLTTNGYTF; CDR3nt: TGTGCCAGCAGTTACTCTGGGGGCCTAACAACCAATGGCTACACCTTC
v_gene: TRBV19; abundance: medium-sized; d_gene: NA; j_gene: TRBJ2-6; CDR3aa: CASTNARLGSGANVLTF; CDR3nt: TGTGCCAGTACTAATGCCCGACTGGGCTCTGGGGCCAACGTCCTGACTTTC
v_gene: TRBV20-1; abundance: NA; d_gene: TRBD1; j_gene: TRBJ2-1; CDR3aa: CSASGTGLGNEQFF; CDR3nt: TGCAGTGCCTCCGGGACAGGGTTGGGGAATGAGCAGTTCTTC
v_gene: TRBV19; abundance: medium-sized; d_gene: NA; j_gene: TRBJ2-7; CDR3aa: CASSSGPYEQYF; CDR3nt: TGTGCCAGTAGTTCCGGACCCTACGAGCAGTACTTC
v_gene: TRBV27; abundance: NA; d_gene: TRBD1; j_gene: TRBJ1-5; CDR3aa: CASSRTTGGDQPQHF; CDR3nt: TGTGCCAGCAGTCGAACTACAGGGGGCGATCAGCCCCAGCATTTT
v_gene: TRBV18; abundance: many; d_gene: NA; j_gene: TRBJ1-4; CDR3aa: CASSPGTGTNEKLFF; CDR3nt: TGTGCCAGCTCACCCGGAACAGGGACTAATGAAAAACTGTTTTTT
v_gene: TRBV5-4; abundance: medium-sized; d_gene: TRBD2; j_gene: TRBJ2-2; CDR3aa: CASSLVNLAGGNTGELFF; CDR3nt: TGTGCCAGCAGTCTCGTCAATCTAGCGGGAGGGAACACCGGGGAGCTGTTTTTT
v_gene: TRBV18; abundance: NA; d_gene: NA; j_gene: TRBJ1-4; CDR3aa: CASSPGGLGEKLFF; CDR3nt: TGTGCCAGCTCACCAGGGGGCTTGGGTGAAAAACTGTTTTTT
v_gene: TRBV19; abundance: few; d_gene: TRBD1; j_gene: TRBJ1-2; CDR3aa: CASWTGHLLNYGYTF; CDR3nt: TGTGCCAGTTGGACAGGGCACCTCCTTAACTATGGCTACACCTTC
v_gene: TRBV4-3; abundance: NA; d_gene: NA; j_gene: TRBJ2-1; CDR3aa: CASSFLEGEGRNEQFF; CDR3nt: TGCGCCAGCAGCTTCCTTGAGGGGGAGGGCCGTAATGAGCAGTTCTTC
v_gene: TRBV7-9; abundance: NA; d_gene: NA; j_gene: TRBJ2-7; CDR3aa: CASSLPGGPYEQYF; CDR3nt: TGTGCCAGCAGCTTACCAGGGGGGCCCTACGAGCAGTACTTC
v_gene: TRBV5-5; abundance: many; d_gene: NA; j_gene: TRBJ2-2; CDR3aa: CASSTTPGTGELFF; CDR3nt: TGTGCCAGCAGCACAACCCCAGGTACCGGGGAGCTGTTTTTT
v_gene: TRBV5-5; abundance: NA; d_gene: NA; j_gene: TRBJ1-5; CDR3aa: CASSALDGGVGPQHF; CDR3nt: TGTGCCAGCAGCGCACTCGACGGGGGAGTAGGTCCCCAGCATTTT
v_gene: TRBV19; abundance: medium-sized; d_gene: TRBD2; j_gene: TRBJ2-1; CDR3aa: CASSSAGTTTRGEQFF; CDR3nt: TGTGCCAGTAGTTCCGCCGGGACTACAACCCGGGGTGAGCAGTTCTTC